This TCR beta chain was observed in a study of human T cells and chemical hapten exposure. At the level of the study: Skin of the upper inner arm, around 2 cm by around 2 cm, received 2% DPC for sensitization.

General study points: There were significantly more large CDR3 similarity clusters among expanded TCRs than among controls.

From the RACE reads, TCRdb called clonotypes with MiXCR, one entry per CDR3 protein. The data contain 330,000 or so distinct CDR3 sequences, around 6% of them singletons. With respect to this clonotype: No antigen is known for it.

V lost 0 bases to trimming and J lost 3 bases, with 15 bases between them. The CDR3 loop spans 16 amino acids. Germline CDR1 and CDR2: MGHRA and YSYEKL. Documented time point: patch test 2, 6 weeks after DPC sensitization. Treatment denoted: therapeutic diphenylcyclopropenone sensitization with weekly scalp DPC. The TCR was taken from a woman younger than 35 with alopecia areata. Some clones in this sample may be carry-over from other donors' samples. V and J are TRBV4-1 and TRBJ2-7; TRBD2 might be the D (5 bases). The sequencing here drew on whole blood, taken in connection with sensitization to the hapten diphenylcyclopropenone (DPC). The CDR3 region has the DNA TGCGCCAGCAGCCAAGAAGAGAGGTCTCGGGGCTACGAGCAGTACTTC. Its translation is CASSQEERSRGYEQYF.